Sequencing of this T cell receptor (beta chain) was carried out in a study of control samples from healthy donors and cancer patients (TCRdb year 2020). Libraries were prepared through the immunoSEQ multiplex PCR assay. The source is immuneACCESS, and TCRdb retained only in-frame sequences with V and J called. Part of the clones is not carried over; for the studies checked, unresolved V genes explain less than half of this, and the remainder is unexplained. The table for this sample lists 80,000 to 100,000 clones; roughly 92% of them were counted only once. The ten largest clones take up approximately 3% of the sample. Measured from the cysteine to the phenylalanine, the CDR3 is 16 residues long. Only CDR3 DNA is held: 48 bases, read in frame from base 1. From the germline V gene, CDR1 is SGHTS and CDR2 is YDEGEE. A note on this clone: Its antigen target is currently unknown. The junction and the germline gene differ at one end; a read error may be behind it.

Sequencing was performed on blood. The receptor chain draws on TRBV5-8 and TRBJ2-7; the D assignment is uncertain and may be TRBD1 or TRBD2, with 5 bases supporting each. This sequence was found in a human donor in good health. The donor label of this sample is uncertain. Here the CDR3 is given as CVSSSSIGEGFHEQYF. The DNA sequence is TGTGTCAGCAGTTCCTCCATCGGCGAGGGGTTCCACGAGCAGTACTTC.